The 3 T cell receptor beta chains below come from one sample, sequenced in a study of blood T cell repertoires in COVID-19. This table comes from immunoSEQ multiplex PCR, and its TCRdb copy is limited to in-frame clones, with some not included. The sample holds 140,000 to 150,000 clones, roughly three quarters seen once. The sample consisted of peripheral blood. These receptors were taken from a man aged 50 to 59 with active or convalescent COVID-19.

V gene TRBV28 combines with J gene TRBJ2-7, with D possibly TRBD2 on 7 matching bases. V lost 0 bases and J 6 bases, leaving 24 bases between the germline ends. Germline lookup yields CDR1 MDHEN and CDR2 SYDVKM. This CDR3 region has 18 residues. As DNA, the CDR3 is TGTGCCAGCAGTTTATGGAGGGGGGGAAGCGGGATGGGAAGCGAGCAGTACTTC. This translates into CASSLWRGGSGMGSEQYF.

The genes are TRBV7-9 and TRBJ2-7; 9 positions agree with TRBD1. The CDR3 totals 13 residues. V shed 6 bases, J shed 6 bases, and the junction held 6 bases outside the gene matches. Germline loops: CDR1 SEHNR, CDR2 FQNEAQ (reference sequence). The CDR3: CASRRDRAGEQYF. The CDR3 coding sequence is TGTGCCAGCAGGCGGGACAGGGCAGGCGAGCAGTACTTC.

This chain connects TRBV15 to TRBJ2-1; maybe TRBD2 (6 bases). The CDR3 totals 14 residues. V lost 0 bases to trimming and J lost 4 bases, with 7 bases between them. Germline CDR1 reads LNHNV; CDR2 reads YYDKDF (reference sequence). The CDR3 DNA sequence: TGTGCCACCAGCAGAGATGGGGGGTACAATGAGCAGTTCTTC. Protein sequence: CATSRDGGYNEQFF. The full variable domain, its missing parts supplied by reference TRBV15 and TRBJ2-1, is DAMVIQNPRYQVTQFGKPVTLSCSQTLNHNVMYWYQQKSSQAPKLLFHYYDKDFNNEADTPDNFQSRRPNTSFCFLDIRSPGLGDTAMYLCATSRDGGYNEQFFGPGTRLTVL.